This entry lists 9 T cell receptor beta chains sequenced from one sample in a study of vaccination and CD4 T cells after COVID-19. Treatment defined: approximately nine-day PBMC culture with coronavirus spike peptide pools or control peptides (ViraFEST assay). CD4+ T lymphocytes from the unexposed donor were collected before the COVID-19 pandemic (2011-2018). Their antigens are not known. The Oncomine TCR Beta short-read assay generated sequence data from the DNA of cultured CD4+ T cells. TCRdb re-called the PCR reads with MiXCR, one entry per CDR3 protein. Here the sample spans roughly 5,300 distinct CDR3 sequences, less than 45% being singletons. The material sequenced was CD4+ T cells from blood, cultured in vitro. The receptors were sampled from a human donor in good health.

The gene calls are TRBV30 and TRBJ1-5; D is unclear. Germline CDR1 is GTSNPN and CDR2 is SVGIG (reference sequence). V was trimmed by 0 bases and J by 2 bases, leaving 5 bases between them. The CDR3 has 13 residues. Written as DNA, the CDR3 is TGTGCCTGGAGTGTAACAGGCAATCAGCCCCAGCATTTT. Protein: CAWSVTGNQPQHF. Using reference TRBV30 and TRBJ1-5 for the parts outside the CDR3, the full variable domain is SQTIHQWPATLVQPVGSPLSLECTVEGTSNPNLYWYRQAAGRGLQLLFYSVGIGQISSEVPQNLSASRPQDRQFILSSKKLLLSDSGFYLCAWSVTGNQPQHFGDGTRLSIL.

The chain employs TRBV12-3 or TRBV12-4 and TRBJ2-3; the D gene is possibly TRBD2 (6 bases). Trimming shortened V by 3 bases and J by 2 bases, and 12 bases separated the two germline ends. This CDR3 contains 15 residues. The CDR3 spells CASSLAGPDTDTQYF. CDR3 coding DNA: TGTGCCAGCAGTTTGGCGGGGCCCGACACAGATACGCAGTATTTT.

The CDR3 loop reads CASSLKLAGVRQYF. The CDR3 region has the DNA TGTGCCAGCAGTTTAAAACTAGCGGGGGTGAGGCAGTATTTT. V usage is TRBV27 and J usage is TRBJ2-3, with 11 bases matching TRBD2. CDR3 size: 14 residues. With V trimmed by 2 bases and J by 11 bases, 6 bases remained unmatched. The germline CDR1 and CDR2 sequences are MNHEY and SMNVEV (reference sequence).

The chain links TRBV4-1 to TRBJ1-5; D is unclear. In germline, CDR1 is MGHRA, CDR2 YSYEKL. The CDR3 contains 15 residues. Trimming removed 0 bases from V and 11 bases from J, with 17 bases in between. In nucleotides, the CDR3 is TGCGCCAGCAGCCAAGAAAGCATCAGCCGGGCGGCCCAGCATTTT. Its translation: CASSQESISRAAQHF.

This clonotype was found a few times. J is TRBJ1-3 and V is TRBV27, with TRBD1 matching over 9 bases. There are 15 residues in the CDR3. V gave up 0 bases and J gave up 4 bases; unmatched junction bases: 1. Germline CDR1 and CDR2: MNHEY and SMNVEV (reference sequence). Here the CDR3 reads CASSLSTGGGNTIYF. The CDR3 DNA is TGTGCCAGCAGTTTATCCACAGGGGGCGGAAACACCATATATTTT.

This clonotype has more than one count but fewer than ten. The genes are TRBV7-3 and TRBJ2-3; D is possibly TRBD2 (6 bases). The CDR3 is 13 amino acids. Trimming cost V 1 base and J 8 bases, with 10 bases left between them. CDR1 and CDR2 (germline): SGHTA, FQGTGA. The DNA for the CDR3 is TGTGCCAGCAGCTTAATGGGACTCAGTACGCAGTATTTT. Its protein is CASSLMGLSTQYF.

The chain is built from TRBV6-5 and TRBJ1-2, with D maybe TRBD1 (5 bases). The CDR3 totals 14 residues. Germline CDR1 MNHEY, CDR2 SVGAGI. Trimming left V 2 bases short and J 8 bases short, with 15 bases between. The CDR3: CASSYRGHSGGYTF. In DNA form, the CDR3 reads TGTGCCAGCAGTTACCGGGGCCACTCAGGAGGCTACACCTTC.

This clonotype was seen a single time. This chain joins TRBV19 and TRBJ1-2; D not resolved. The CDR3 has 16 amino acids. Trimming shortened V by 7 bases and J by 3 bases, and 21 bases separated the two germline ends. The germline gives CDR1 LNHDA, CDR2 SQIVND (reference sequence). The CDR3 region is CASTRRARVDHYGYTF. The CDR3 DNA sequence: TGTGCCAGTACCCGACGGGCCCGGGTCGATCACTATGGCTACACCTTC.

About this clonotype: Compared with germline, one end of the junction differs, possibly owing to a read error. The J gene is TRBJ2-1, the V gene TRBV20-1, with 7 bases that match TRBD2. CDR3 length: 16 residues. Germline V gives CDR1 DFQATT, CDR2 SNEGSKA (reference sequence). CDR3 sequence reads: CSARDIAREVYNEQFF. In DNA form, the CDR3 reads TGCAGTGCTCGAGATATCGCCCGGGAGGTTTACAATGAGCAGTTCTTC.